This entry is about one T cell receptor beta chain. This clone came up many times. Its antigen is unknown. Nothing much larger sits one base from this clone, and base qualities are not available. This sample was included in a study of T cells after posttransplantation cyclophosphamide (TCRdb year 2016). For the study in its entirety: Using TRB sequencing, the study followed how the T cell repertoire reconstituted after myeloablative bone marrow transplantation in which posttransplantation cyclophosphamide served as GVHD prophylaxis. Antigen receptor sequencing covered samples from some 36 PTCy-treated patients and about 17 of their related bone marrow donors. Blood from all 35 or so PTCy patients who had 1-year posttransplant specimens underwent TRB sequencing. Up to roughly 3 additional blood samples from 2 to 5.2 years after transplant were also TRB-sequenced in 3 patients, as was pretransplant blood from several patients. TRA and TRB clonality were tightly correlated in ten or so samples, so subsequent TCR analyses focused on TRB only. Public TRB sequences were checked against a database of over 3,000 sequences associated with responses to pathogens, tumor antigens, self-antigens and alloantigens. The research as a whole found: Donor-recipient similarity was low at 1-2 months but increased during the first year, and donor CD8+ memory clones often dominated later blood repertoires. The TRB repertoires of T cells infiltrating skin or GI tract showed only limited overlap with the TRB repertoires of T cells in blood. Across the 45 to 55 patients, TRB clonality was highly associated with recipient CMV seropositivity and CMV reactivation, and diversity with PTCy was similar to that in the CNI/methotrexate controls.

Related bone marrow donors provided peripheral blood samples on the day of marrow donation. Peripheral blood and bone marrow mononuclear cells were isolated by Ficoll-Hypaque density centrifugation and were cryopreserved. From cysteine to phenylalanine, the CDR3 is 18 amino acids long. Of all the DNA, just the CDR3 is kept, 54 bases in frame from base 1. Reading the germline V gene gives CDR1 KGHSH and CDR2 LQKENI. V is pared back by 4 bases and J by 1 base, with 20 bases lying between the germline termini. Genomic DNA was used for TRB sequencing, which was performed with the immunoSEQ assay at survey resolution or with the hsTCRB kit. In the authors' own workflow: The immunoSEQ software handled the initial read processing, while the LymphoSeq R package was used for the repertoire analyses. Clonality was computed as 1 minus normalized Shannon entropy; Gini coefficient was also calculated for each TRB dataset. To infer phenotypes in unsorted samples, TRB sequences from sorted subsets of the recipient or donor were mapped onto the unsorted samples of the same recipient. The source is immuneACCESS, and TCRdb retained only in-frame sequences with V and J called. Part of the clones is not carried over; for the studies checked, unresolved V genes explain less than half of this, and the remainder is unexplained. V and J calls and clone size come straight from that table; D and trimming were deduced from the DNA. Here the sample lists around 34,000 clones, none seen once only. The top ten hold 6.5% to 8% of the sample.

Sequenced input: PBMCs. The chain joins TRBV18 to TRBJ2-1; a weak D assignment points to TRBD1 (6 bases agree). This receptor was obtained from a woman aged 50 to 65 in good health and a related stem cell transplant donor. The CDR3 is CASSLDSTDRTSYNEQFF. The nucleotide sequence is given as TGTGCCAGCTCACTAGACAGCACTGACAGGACTTCCTACAATGAGCAGTTCTTC.